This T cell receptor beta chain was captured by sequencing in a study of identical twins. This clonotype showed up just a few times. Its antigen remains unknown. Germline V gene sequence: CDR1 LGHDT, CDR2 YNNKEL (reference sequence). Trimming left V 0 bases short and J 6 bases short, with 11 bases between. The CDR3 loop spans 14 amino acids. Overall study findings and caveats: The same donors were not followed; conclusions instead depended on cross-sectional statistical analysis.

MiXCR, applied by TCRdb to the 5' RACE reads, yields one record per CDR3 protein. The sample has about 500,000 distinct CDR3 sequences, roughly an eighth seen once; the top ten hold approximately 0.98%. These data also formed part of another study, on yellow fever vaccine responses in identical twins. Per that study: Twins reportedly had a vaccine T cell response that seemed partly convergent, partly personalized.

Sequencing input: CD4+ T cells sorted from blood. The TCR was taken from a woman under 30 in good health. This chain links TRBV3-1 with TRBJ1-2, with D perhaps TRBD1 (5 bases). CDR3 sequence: CASSQEVQGHGYTF. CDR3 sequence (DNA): TGTGCCAGCAGCCAAGAGGTTCAGGGTCATGGCTACACCTTC. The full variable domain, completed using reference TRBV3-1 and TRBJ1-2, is DTAVSQTPKYLVTQMGNDKSIKCEQNLGHDTMYWYKQDSKKFLKIMFSYNNKELIINETVPNRFSPKSPDKAHLNLHINSLELGDSAVYFCASSQEVQGHGYTFGSGTRLTVV.